This TCR beta chain was sequenced in a study of T cells after yellow fever vaccination. Study-wide results and caveats: Post-booster reappearance was seen for most primary-vaccination clones (around 97% CD4, about 88% CD8).

Via MiXCR, TCRdb re-called the 5' RACE reads, giving one row per CDR3 protein. Among roughly 500,000 distinct CDR3 sequences listed, about 19% were seen once. The CDR3 covers 14 residues. Germline V gives CDR1 DFQATT, CDR2 SNEGSKA (reference sequence). V shed 3 bases and J shed 3 bases, with 14 bases lying between them. This clonotype was counted a few times. The antigen is unknown. The receptor's source is a man under 40 who received the YFV17D yellow fever vaccine. The gene calls are TRBV20-1 and TRBJ2-5; tentatively, D is TRBD1 (6 bases). The sequencing used PBMCs, collected 15 days after the yellow fever booster vaccination. The CDR3 DNA is TGCAGTGCTAGGGCTGGGGACACCAAAGAGACCCAGTACTTC. This translates into CSARAGDTKETQYF.